What follows are 32 T cell receptor beta chains derived from one specimen sequenced in a study of T cell responses to AZD1222 COVID-19 vaccine (dated by TCRdb to the early 2020s). Library generation was performed with the immunoSEQ multiplex PCR assay. TCRdb carries this immuneACCESS record with in-frame sequences only. Its versions omit some clonotypes, under half of them owing to an unresolved V gene in the studies checked, with the rest unexplained. The sample table lists more than 75,000 clones, roughly 80% of them with a count of one. Clones ranked in the top ten supply approximately 1.3% of the sample. Explained via the paper, the time point label denotes: about 28 days (+/-7) after the second vaccine dose. The source was peripheral blood, collected 28 days after the second AZD1222 dose. These receptor sequences come from an adult who received the AZD1222 COVID-19 vaccine.

This chain uses TRBV28 with TRBJ1-4, with D unclear. This CDR3 has 15 residues. The V gene's germline CDR1 is MDHEN and CDR2 SYDVKM. V was trimmed by 6 bases and J by 3 bases, leaving 14 bases between them. The CDR3 loop is CASSPAPGSNEKLFF. In nucleotides, the CDR3 is TGTGCCAGCAGCCCCGCCCCGGGTTCTAATGAAAAACTGTTTTTT. The full variable domain, completed using reference TRBV28 and TRBJ1-4, is DVKVTQSSRYLVKRTGEKVFLECVQDMDHENMFWYRQDPGLGLRLIYFSYDVKMKEKGDIPEGYSVSREKKERFSLILESASTNQTSMYLCASSPAPGSNEKLFFGSGTQLSVL.

In its sample, this clone was seen once. The CDR3 sequence: CASSSTGTHYTDTQYF. CDR3 nucleotide sequence: TGTGCCAGCAGTTCTACCGGGACCCATTACACAGATACGCAGTATTTT. This chain uses TRBV27 with TRBJ2-3, with D possibly being TRBD1 or TRBD2 (5 bases each). Per the germline V gene, CDR1 is MNHEY and CDR2 is SMNVEV (reference sequence). The V end lost 4 bases, the J end lost 2 bases, and 16 bases lay between the germline ends. CDR3 length equals 16 residues.

This chain joins TRBV27 and TRBJ1-5, with 10 bases that match TRBD1. The CDR3 is made up of 17 amino acids. Germline V gene sequence: CDR1 MNHEY, CDR2 SMNVEV (reference sequence). V was clipped by 4 bases and J by 5 bases; unmatched bases: 11. The CDR3 DNA reads TGTGCCAGCAGTTCAGGGCGGGACAGGGGAAGACATCAGCCCCAGCATTTT. Translated, it gives CASSSGRDRGRHQPQHF.

The CDR3 region is CATSEGGNQPQHF. For the CDR3, the DNA is TGTGCCACCAGTGAAGGGGGCAATCAGCCCCAGCATTTT. The V call is TRBV24-1, the J call TRBJ1-5; the D gene is possibly TRBD1 (5 bases). The CDR3 runs to 13 residues. CDR1 KGHDR and CDR2 SFDVKD come from the germline V gene. Trimming removed 4 bases from V and 2 bases from J, with 5 bases in between.

This clone is a singleton in its sample. The chain joins TRBV7-8 to TRBJ1-5; D perhaps matches TRBD1 (5 bases). The germline gives CDR1 SGHVS, CDR2 FQNEAQ. V was clipped by 1 base and J by 4 bases, with 20 bases between them. This CDR3 has 18 residues. In nucleotides, the CDR3 is TGTGCCAGCAGCTTAGGTAGCCAGGGTCCAATCTCGAATCAGCCCCAGCATTTT. This codes for CASSLGSQGPISNQPQHF.

This rearrangement joins TRBV4-3 to TRBJ1-1, with D perhaps matching TRBD1 (6 bases). Germline lookup yields CDR1 LGHNA and CDR2 YSLEER. The CDR3 sequence is 13 residues long. V lost 4 bases, J lost 5 bases, and 11 bases lay in between. The CDR3, as DNA: TGCGCCAGCAGCCGAGGGGGAACGACTGAAGCTTTCTTT. As protein: CASSRGGTTEAFF.

J is TRBJ1-6 and V is TRBV5-1, with a weak D call TRBD1 (6 bases). The CDR3 has 16 residues. The V end lost 4 bases, the J end lost 7 bases, and 18 bases lay between the germline ends. Germline CDR1 SGHRS, CDR2 YFSETQ. The CDR3 DNA sequence: TGCGCCAGCAGCCTAGATGGGGGCGGTGGGAATTCACCCCTCCACTTT. This encodes CASSLDGGGGNSPLHF.

This sequence joins TRBV19 and TRBJ2-1; tentative D call: TRBD1 (6 bases). V was trimmed by 4 bases and J by 5 bases, leaving 18 bases between them. This CDR3 has 16 amino acids. Germline CDR1 and CDR2: LNHDA and SQIVND (reference sequence). CDR3 sequence: CASSNTGTRINNEQFF. Written as DNA, the CDR3 is TGTGCCAGTAGTAACACCGGGACACGGATTAACAATGAGCAGTTCTTC.

There are a few counts of this clone. The chain employs TRBV27 and TRBJ2-3; a possible D gene is TRBD1 (6 bases). Per germline, CDR1 MNHEY and CDR2 SMNVEV (reference sequence). Trimming pared 2 bases from V and 2 bases from J, leaving 11 bases between. The CDR3 sequence is 15 residues long. CDR3 coding DNA: TGTGCCAGCAGTTTAAAGGGGGATTTCACAGATACGCAGTATTTT. Protein sequence: CASSLKGDFTDTQYF.

This sequence joins TRBV30 and TRBJ1-1; 9 bases line up with TRBD1. Germline V gene sequence: CDR1 GTSNPN, CDR2 SVGIG (reference sequence). Losses at the gene ends were 5 bases for V and 1 base for J; bases not matched to a gene: 5. The CDR3 is 14 amino acids. The CDR3, as DNA: TGTGCCTGGGACCCGGGACAGGGGAACACTGAAGCTTTCTTT. This codes for CAWDPGQGNTEAFF. Looking up the rest from reference TRBV30 and TRBJ1-1 gives the full variable domain: SQTIHQWPATLVQPVGSPLSLECTVEGTSNPNLYWYRQAAGRGLQLLFYSVGIGQISSEVPQNLSASRPQDRQFILSSKKLLLSDSGFYLCAWDPGQGNTEAFFGQGTRLTVV.

The rearrangement uses TRBV2 and TRBJ1-1; tentatively, D is TRBD1 (6 bases). CDR1 SNHLY and CDR2 FYNNEI come from the germline V gene. Trimming left V 6 bases short and J 10 bases short, with 12 bases between. This CDR3 spans 11 amino acids. CDR3 in DNA: TGTGCCAGCAGCGGGCAGGGGAGAGCTTTCTTT. Protein: CASSGQGRAFF.

V usage is TRBV27 and J usage is TRBJ2-1; 11 positions agree with TRBD1. Germline values: CDR1 MNHEY, CDR2 SMNVEV (reference sequence). The CDR3 runs to 15 residues. After removal of 3 bases from V and 9 bases from J, the junction contained 7 bases not matched to a gene. CDR3 in DNA: TGTGCCAGCAGTTTCCGAGGACAGGGGGCGAGTGAGCAGTTCTTC. Amino acids: CASSFRGQGASEQFF.

The rearrangement joins TRBV4-1 to TRBJ1-3; a possible D gene is TRBD1 (6 bases). Germline V lookup: CDR1 MGHRA, CDR2 YSYEKL. The CDR3 is 19 amino acids. Trimming left V 1 base short and J 0 bases short, with 19 bases between. Here the CDR3 reads CASSQAPTGPHLSGNTIYF. The CDR3 nucleotides read TGCGCCAGCAGCCAAGCCCCGACAGGCCCACACCTCTCTGGAAACACCATATATTTT.

The genes are TRBV7-9 and TRBJ1-2, with D possibly matching TRBD1 (5 bases). V gave up 1 base and J gave up 7 bases, with 7 bases separating them. Germline V gives CDR1 SEHNR, CDR2 FQNEAQ (reference sequence). The CDR3 consists of 12 residues. The CDR3 DNA follows: TGTGCCAGCAGCTTAGGGGGCTTTGGCTACACCTTC. Residues: CASSLGGFGYTF.

This rearrangement joins TRBV27 to TRBJ2-2; D unclear. The CDR3 contains 14 residues. V was pared by 3 bases and J by 3 bases, with 8 bases between. Germline-derived CDR1 and CDR2 are MNHEY and SMNVEV (reference sequence). In DNA, the CDR3 is TGTGCCAGCAGTTTTTGGGGTCACACCGGGGAGCTGTTTTTT. It specifies CASSFWGHTGELFF.

The chain carries TRBV7-3 and TRBJ2-7, with D possibly matching TRBD2 (6 bases). Trimming pared 5 bases from V and 2 bases from J, leaving 13 bases between. The CDR3 has 14 amino acids. Germline V gene data show CDR1 as SGHTA and CDR2 as FQGTGA. The CDR3 bases are TGTGCCAGCAGCACTCTCGGGGGTCCCTACGAGCAGTACTTC. Protein sequence: CASSTLGGPYEQYF.

The J gene is TRBJ1-5, the V gene TRBV6-5, with 8 bases that match TRBD1. In germline, CDR1 is MNHEY, CDR2 SVGAGI. The V and J ends lost 6 bases and 7 bases, in that order; junction bases with no gene match: 5. CDR3 length equals 13 residues. CDR3 sequence reads: CASSPTGAQPQHF. CDR3 in DNA: TGTGCCAGCAGCCCGACAGGGGCCCAGCCCCAGCATTTT.

The CDR3 DNA reads as TGTGCCAGCAGTTTTCTGGCGGGGACCTACGAGCAGTACTTC. Translation gives CASSFLAGTYEQYF. V gene TRBV27 combines with J gene TRBJ2-7; D perhaps matches TRBD2 (6 bases). Per the germline V gene, CDR1 is MNHEY and CDR2 is SMNVEV (reference sequence). The CDR3 covers 14 residues. Trimming removed 3 bases at V and 2 bases at J, with 11 bases between.

The chain employs TRBV28 and TRBJ2-7; maybe TRBD1 (6 bases). Germline lookup yields CDR1 MDHEN and CDR2 SYDVKM. Deletions cut 3 bases from V and 2 bases from J, with 23 bases between. The CDR3 length is 18 residues. Written as DNA, the CDR3 is TGTGCCAGCAGTTTTCGGCCCGAGGACAGCCGAAACGCCTACGAGCAGTACTTC. Residues: CASSFRPEDSRNAYEQYF.

Remarks on this clone: A junction end diverges from the germline sequence, so it may reflect a read error. The chain combines TRBV7-3 with TRBJ2-1; 16 bases are a match to TRBD2. The CDR3 runs to 13 residues. The germline gives CDR1 SGHTA, CDR2 FQGTGA. The CDR3 sequence is CASSAGLAGGPIF. The DNA of the CDR3 is TGTGCCAGCAGCGCGGGACTAGCGGGAGGGCCGATCTTC.

This chain links TRBV29-1 with TRBJ2-7; tentative D call: TRBD1 (6 bases). The CDR3 sequence is 15 residues long. CDR1 and CDR2 from the germline V gene are SQVTM and ANQGSEA. Trimming shortened V by 3 bases and J by 3 bases, and 18 bases separated the two germline ends. The CDR3 nucleotides are TGCAGCGTTGACCCGGGGCAGGGGCACCACTACGAGCAGTACTTC. It translates to CSVDPGQGHHYEQYF.

The V and J genes are TRBV7-2 and TRBJ1-2; 10 bases are shared with TRBD1. Per germline, CDR1 SGHTA and CDR2 FQGNSA. The CDR3 runs 14 residues. Germline trimming cut 6 bases from V and 5 bases from J; bases unmatched to any gene: 6. CDR3 coding DNA: TGTGCCAGCAGTCGACCGGGACAGGGGTATGGCTACACCTTC. It codes for CASSRPGQGYGYTF.

The genes are TRBV10-3 and TRBJ2-2, with 7 bases that match TRBD1. The V and J ends lost 4 bases and 4 bases, in that order; junction bases with no gene match: 6. The germline V gene has CDR1 ENHRY and CDR2 SYGVKD. This CDR3 comprises 15 residues. The CDR3 here is CAISGGQETTGELFF. DNA of the CDR3: TGTGCCATCAGTGGAGGACAGGAGACCACCGGGGAGCTGTTTTTT.

V and J are TRBV15 and TRBJ1-2; D might be TRBD1 (5 bases). The germline V gene has CDR1 LNHNV and CDR2 YYDKDF (reference sequence). V was clipped by 1 base and J by 2 bases, with 11 bases between them. The CDR3 has 15 amino acids. In nucleotides, the CDR3 is TGTGCCACCAGCAGAGTAGGGGCCACCAACTATGGCTACACCTTC. It encodes CATSRVGATNYGYTF.

The V call is TRBV28, the J call TRBJ1-6; 7 bases are shared with TRBD1. The ends lost 5 bases at V and 7 bases at J; junction bases unmatched: 5. The CDR3 runs to 14 residues. Germline assignment: CDR1 MDHEN and CDR2 SYDVKM. DNA of the CDR3: TGTGCCAGCAGTGCGGGACAGCCAAATTCACCCCTCCACTTT. It encodes CASSAGQPNSPLHF. Supplemented by reference TRBV28 and TRBJ1-6, the full variable domain reads DVKVTQSSRYLVKRTGEKVFLECVQDMDHENMFWYRQDPGLGLRLIYFSYDVKMKEKGDIPEGYSVSREKKERFSLILESASTNQTSMYLCASSAGQPNSPLHFGNGTRLTVT.

The chain joins TRBV6-5 to TRBJ1-1; D not resolved. This CDR3 is built from 13 residues. Trimming removed 8 bases at V and 7 bases at J, with 17 bases between. The germline CDR1 and CDR2 sequences are MNHEY and SVGAGI. CDR3 DNA: TGTGCCAGCTTTCAGGAGATCTTGAGTGAAGCTTTCTTT. Its protein product is CASFQEILSEAFF.

The V call is TRBV5-5, the J call TRBJ2-7, with D unresolved. V was shortened by 0 bases and J by 2 bases, with 6 bases between the two germline ends. The CDR3 totals 13 residues. The V gene's germline CDR1 is SGHKS and CDR2 YYEKEE (reference sequence). The CDR3 is CASSLVGTYEQYF. Here the CDR3 DNA reads TGTGCCAGCAGCTTGGTAGGGACCTACGAGCAGTACTTC.

This chain links TRBV28 with TRBJ1-5; possibly TRBD1 for D (5 bases). CDR3 length equals 12 residues. V lost 6 bases, J lost 6 bases, and 9 bases lay in between. Germline V lookup: CDR1 MDHEN, CDR2 SYDVKM. CDR3 sequence reads: CASSRQGQPQHF. The CDR3 coding sequence is TGTGCCAGCAGCCGGCAGGGTCAGCCCCAGCATTTT.

The chain recombines TRBV5-1 with TRBJ2-1; TRBD2 matches at 10 bases. Germline V lookup: CDR1 SGHRS, CDR2 YFSETQ. Trimming cost V 5 bases and J 4 bases; bases outside gene matches: 6. This CDR3 region has 15 residues. CDR3 sequence: CASRPGLAEYNEQFF. The CDR3 DNA follows: TGCGCCAGCAGACCAGGACTAGCGGAGTACAATGAGCAGTTCTTC.

The chain's CDR3 is CASSITPQGTVTEAFF. CDR3 coding DNA: TGTGCCAGTAGTATAACGCCACAGGGCACGGTAACTGAAGCTTTCTTT. The V call is TRBV19, the J call TRBJ1-1; weak D call: TRBD1 (6 bases). Germline CDR1 is LNHDA and CDR2 is SQIVND (reference sequence). CDR3 size: 16 residues. V was shortened by 2 bases and J by 5 bases, with 18 bases between the two germline ends.

V is TRBV10-3 and J is TRBJ2-2, with D perhaps TRBD2 (6 bases). From germline, CDR1 is ENHRY and CDR2 SYGVKD. V lost 6 bases and J 3 bases, leaving 17 bases between the germline ends. CDR3 length: 16 amino acids. The CDR3: CAIRSDSSGDTGELFF. CDR3 DNA: TGTGCCATCAGAAGCGACAGTTCGGGGGACACCGGGGAGCTGTTTTTT.

This clone showed up just a few times. V is TRBV28 and J is TRBJ2-6, with D perhaps matching TRBD1 or TRBD2 (6 bases each). CDR3 length: 15 amino acids. Trimming stripped 6 bases from V and 2 bases from J, with 11 bases between. Germline CDR1 and CDR2: MDHEN and SYDVKM. The CDR3 sequence: CASRGGDTGANVLTF. The CDR3 coding sequence is TGTGCCAGCAGAGGCGGGGACACTGGGGCCAACGTCCTGACTTTC.